The 2 T cell receptor beta chains below were found in one sample sequenced in a study of T-cell reconstitution after alpha-beta-depleted transplantation in children (dated by TCRdb to the mid-2010s). The time point tag for this specimen amounts to: day 60 (about 2 months) after transplantation. The treatment or condition label here, explained by the study, means: allogeneic hematopoietic cell transplantation with graft depleted of TCRalphabeta T cells and CD19 B cells. Preparation of the library involved PCR. Sequencer: Illumina HiSeq 2500. To normalize quantification of the TCRbeta repertoire, the TCR libraries were built with molecular barcoding that relied on unique molecular identifiers. TCRdb reworked the public reads: Q25 trimming with fastp, MiXCR clone assembly, productive beta chains retained. Under each unique CDR3 protein, matching rows form one entry showing the most common genes and DNA. The sample profile shows over 25,000 distinct CDR3 sequences; roughly a sixth of them were found once. 35% to 45% of the sample is in the top ten clones.

Sequencing used PBMCs, mostly from graft donor cells, obtained 60 days after TCRalphabeta/CD19-depleted stem cell transplant. The receptors stem from a male patient aged 2 to 9 who had a stem cell transplant for acute lymphoblastic leukemia, so the T cells may come from the graft donor.

This clonotype was counted ten times or more. This sequence joins TRBV4-3 and TRBJ2-5; D perhaps matches TRBD1 (5 bases). The V gene lost 0 bases and the J gene lost 5 bases, with 10 bases spanning the gap. The CDR3 runs to 14 residues. From germline, CDR1 is LGHNA and CDR2 YSLEER. As DNA, the CDR3 is TGCGCCAGCAGCCAAGAGTATCCAGGGGAGACCCAGTACTTC. It is translated as CASSQEYPGETQYF.

This clonotype is labeled as medium-sized (0.01 to 0.1%). The J gene is TRBJ1-1, the V gene TRBV14; no clear D gene. CDR1 and CDR2 (germline): SGHDN, FVKESK. V was cut by 4 bases and J by 1 base, with 13 bases left in between. This CDR3 spans 15 amino acids. CDR3 residues: CASSPIGPGNTEAFF. The CDR3 DNA sequence: TGTGCCAGCAGCCCCATCGGCCCCGGGAACACTGAAGCTTTCTTT. Using reference TRBV14 and TRBJ1-1 for the parts outside the CDR3, the full variable domain is EAGVTQFPSHSVIEKGQTVTLRCDPISGHDNLYWYRRVMGKEIKFLLHFVKESKQDESGMPNNRFLAERTGGTYSTLKVQPAELEDSGVYFCASSPIGPGNTEAFFGQGTRLTVV.